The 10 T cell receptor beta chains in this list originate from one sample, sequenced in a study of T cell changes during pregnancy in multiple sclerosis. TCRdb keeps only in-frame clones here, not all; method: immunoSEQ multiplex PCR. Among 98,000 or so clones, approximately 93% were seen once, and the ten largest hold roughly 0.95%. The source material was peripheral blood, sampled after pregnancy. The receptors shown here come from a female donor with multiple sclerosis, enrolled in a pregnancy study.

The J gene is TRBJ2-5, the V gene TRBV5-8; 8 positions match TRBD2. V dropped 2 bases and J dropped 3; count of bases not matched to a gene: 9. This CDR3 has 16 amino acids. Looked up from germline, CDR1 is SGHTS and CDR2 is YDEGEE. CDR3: CASSFPPGGIEETQYF. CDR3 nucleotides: TGTGCCAGCAGCTTTCCCCCGGGGGGGATCGAAGAGACCCAGTACTTC.

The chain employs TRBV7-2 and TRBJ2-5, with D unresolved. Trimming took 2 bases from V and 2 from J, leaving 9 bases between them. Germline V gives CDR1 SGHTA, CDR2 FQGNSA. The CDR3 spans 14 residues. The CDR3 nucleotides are TGTGCCAGCAGCTTATGGAGAGAACAAGAGACCCAGTACTTC. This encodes CASSLWREQETQYF.

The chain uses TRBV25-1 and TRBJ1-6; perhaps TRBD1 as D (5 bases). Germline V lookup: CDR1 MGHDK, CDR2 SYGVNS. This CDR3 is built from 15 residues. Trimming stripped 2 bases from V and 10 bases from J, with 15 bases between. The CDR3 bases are TGTGCCAGCAGTGAACAGGGCGGATTATTATCACCCCTCCACTTT. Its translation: CASSEQGGLLSPLHF.

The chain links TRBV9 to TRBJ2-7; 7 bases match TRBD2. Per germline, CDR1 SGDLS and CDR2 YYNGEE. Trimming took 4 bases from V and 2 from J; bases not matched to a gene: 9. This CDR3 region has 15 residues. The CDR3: CASSPWSGGPYEQYF. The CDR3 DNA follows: TGTGCCAGCAGCCCTTGGTCGGGGGGACCCTACGAGCAGTACTTC.

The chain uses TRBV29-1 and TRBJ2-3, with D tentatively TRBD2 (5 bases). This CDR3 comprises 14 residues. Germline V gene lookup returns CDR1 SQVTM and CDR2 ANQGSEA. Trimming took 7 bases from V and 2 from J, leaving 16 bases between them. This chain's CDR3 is CSARRVQYTDTQYF. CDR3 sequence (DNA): TGCAGCGCTCGGCGGGTACAGTACACAGATACGCAGTATTTT.

CDR3: CSVTPGTDGYTF. The CDR3 DNA is TGCAGCGTTACCCCGGGGACAGACGGCTACACCTTC. The chain combines TRBV29-1 with TRBJ1-2, with 7 bases that match TRBD1. The germline V gene encodes CDR1 SQVTM and CDR2 ANQGSEA. The CDR3 has 12 amino acids. Trimming removed 5 bases from V and 8 bases from J; junction bases left unmatched: 8.

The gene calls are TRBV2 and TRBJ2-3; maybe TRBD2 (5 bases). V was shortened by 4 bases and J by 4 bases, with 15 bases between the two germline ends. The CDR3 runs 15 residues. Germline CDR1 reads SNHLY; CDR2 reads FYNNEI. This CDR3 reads CASSGEGVKADTQYF. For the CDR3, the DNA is TGTGCCAGCAGTGGCGAGGGAGTCAAGGCAGATACGCAGTATTTT.

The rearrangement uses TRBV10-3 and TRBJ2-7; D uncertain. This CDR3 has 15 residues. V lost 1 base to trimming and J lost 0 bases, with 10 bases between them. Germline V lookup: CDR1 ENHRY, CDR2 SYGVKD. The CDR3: CAISEYSHLSYEQYF. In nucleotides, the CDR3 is TGTGCCATCAGTGAGTACAGCCACCTCTCCTACGAGCAGTACTTC.

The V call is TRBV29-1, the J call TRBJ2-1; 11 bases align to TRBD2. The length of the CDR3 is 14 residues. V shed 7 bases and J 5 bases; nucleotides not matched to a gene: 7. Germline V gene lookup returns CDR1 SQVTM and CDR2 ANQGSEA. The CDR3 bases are TGCAGCGGCGCATCGGGACTAGCGGACAATGAGCAGTTCTTC. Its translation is CSGASGLADNEQFF.

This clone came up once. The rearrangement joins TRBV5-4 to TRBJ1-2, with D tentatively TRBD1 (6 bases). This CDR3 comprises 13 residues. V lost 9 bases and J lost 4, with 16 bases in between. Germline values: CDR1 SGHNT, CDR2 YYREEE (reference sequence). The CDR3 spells CAISGGLGYGYTF. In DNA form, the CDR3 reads TGTGCCATCTCGGGGGGCCTAGGCTATGGCTACACCTTC.